What follows are 17 T cell receptor beta chains derived from one specimen sequenced in a study of blood T cell repertoires in COVID-19. TCRdb's copy holds only in-frame clones and misses some; the assay was immunoSEQ multiplex PCR. The repertoire holds roughly 120,000 clones, around 83% seen once, with about 3% in the top ten. Sequencing used peripheral blood. The receptors shown here come from a woman of 80 years or more with COVID-19, enrolled during active disease.

The chain is built from TRBV6-2 or TRBV6-3 and TRBJ2-7; tentatively, D is TRBD1 (5 bases). The CDR3 runs to 15 residues. The V end lost 10 bases, the J end lost 0 bases, and 19 bases lay between the germline ends. Germline-derived CDR1 and CDR2 are MNHEY and SVGEGT. CDR3 protein: CAIGPQGSASYEQYF. The CDR3 region has the DNA TGTGCCATCGGCCCCCAGGGATCGGCCTCCTACGAGCAGTACTTC.

The chain recombines TRBV15 with TRBJ2-1, with 11 bases identical to TRBD2. This CDR3 region has 14 residues. V was clipped by 9 bases and J by 2 bases; unmatched bases: 3. Looked up from germline, CDR1 is LNHNV and CDR2 is YYDKDF (reference sequence). The CDR3 loop reads CATSLAGAYNEQFF. In DNA, the CDR3 is TGTGCCACATCACTAGCGGGAGCCTACAATGAGCAGTTCTTC.

V and J are TRBV6-2 or TRBV6-3 and TRBJ1-1; the match to TRBD1 covers 9 bases. The germline gives CDR1 MNHEY, CDR2 SVGEGT. Trimming took 0 bases from V and 4 from J; bases not matched to a gene: 3. The CDR3 has 15 residues. Written as DNA, the CDR3 is TGTGCCAGCAGTTACTCGGGACAGGGACGCACTGAAGCTTTCTTT. Residues: CASSYSGQGRTEAFF.

This clone was observed a single time. V usage is TRBV25-1 and J usage is TRBJ2-3; 11 nucleotides line up with TRBD1. This CDR3 spans 16 amino acids. The germline gives CDR1 MGHDK, CDR2 SYGVNS. V dropped 3 bases and J dropped 4; count of bases not matched to a gene: 6. The CDR3 sequence: CASSEGGTGGPDTQYF. CDR3 sequence (DNA): TGTGCCAGCAGTGAGGGCGGGACAGGGGGTCCAGATACGCAGTATTTT.

The rearrangement links TRBV19 to TRBJ1-2; D gene unclear. CDR1 is LNHDA, CDR2 SQIVND, per germline (reference sequence). The CDR3 length is 13 residues. V was pared by 3 bases and J by 0 bases, with 5 bases between. The CDR3 sequence: CASSIRANYGYTF. CDR3 coding DNA: TGTGCCAGTAGTATTCGGGCTAACTATGGCTACACCTTC. The full variable domain, its missing parts supplied by reference TRBV19 and TRBJ1-2, is DGGITQSPKYLFRKEGQNVTLSCEQNLNHDAMYWYRQDPGQGLRLIYYSQIVNDFQKGDIAEGYSVSREKKESFPLTVTSAQKNPTAFYLCASSIRANYGYTFGSGTRLTVV.

V gene TRBV7-2 combines with J gene TRBJ2-2; a weak D match, TRBD2 (5 bases). Germline CDR1 reads SGHTA; CDR2 reads FQGNSA. CDR3 length equals 15 residues. The germline V and J ends were trimmed by 7 bases and 1 base, with 13 bases remaining between them. The CDR3 bases are TGTGCCAGCAAATCTTATCGGGGGAACACCGGGGAGCTGTTTTTT. Its protein is CASKSYRGNTGELFF.

V usage is TRBV7-9 and J usage is TRBJ1-1, with unresolved D. The germline CDR1 and CDR2 sequences are SEHNR and FQNEAQ (reference sequence). CDR3 length: 12 residues. V was clipped by 5 bases and J by 3 bases, with 7 bases between them. CDR3 loop: CASSQRDTEAFF. In DNA form, the CDR3 reads TGTGCCAGCAGCCAACGGGACACTGAAGCTTTCTTT.

J is TRBJ2-5 and V is TRBV3-1 (or the pseudogene TRBV3-2); TRBD2 aligns across 12 bases. The CDR3 consists of 16 residues. The germline V gene encodes CDR1 LGHDT and CDR2 YNNKEL (reference sequence). V was pared by 6 bases and J by 5 bases, with 10 bases of the junction left unmatched. The CDR3 bases are TGTGCCAGCAGACCTATGCCTAGCGGGAGGGGGGAGACCCAGTACTTC. Its translation: CASRPMPSGRGETQYF.

The rearrangement links TRBV5-4 to TRBJ2-5; D is perhaps TRBD2 (5 bases). This CDR3 contains 13 residues. Per the germline V gene, CDR1 is SGHNT and CDR2 is YYREEE (reference sequence). Trimming cost V 4 bases and J 3 bases, with 10 bases left between them. CDR3 residues: CASSPGFEETQYF. In nucleotides, the CDR3 is TGTGCCAGCAGCCCGGGATTCGAAGAGACCCAGTACTTC.

This clone was seen only once. The chain uses TRBV5-8 and TRBJ1-5, with D unresolved. Deletions cut 0 bases from V and 1 base from J, with 8 bases between. CDR1 and CDR2 (germline): SGHTS, YDEGEE. This CDR3 comprises 15 residues. The CDR3 spells CASSLATLSNQPQHF. CDR3 in DNA: TGTGCCAGCAGCTTGGCCACTTTAAGCAATCAGCCCCAGCATTTT.

V is TRBV28 and J is TRBJ1-3; a weak D match, TRBD1 (5 bases). V lost 6 bases and J 7 bases, leaving 19 bases between the germline ends. The CDR3 has 15 amino acids. From germline, CDR1 is MDHEN and CDR2 SYDVKM. CDR3 nucleotides: TGTGCCAGCAGCTCCGCGGGCGGGGCCTGGAACACCATATATTTT. Protein product: CASSSAGGAWNTIYF.

The chain is built from TRBV4-1 and TRBJ2-1; weak D call: TRBD2 (6 bases). The CDR3 is 16 residues long. In germline, CDR1 is MGHRA, CDR2 YSYEKL. Trimming took 4 bases from V and 6 from J, leaving 19 bases between them. CDR3 protein: CASSLEGLRGVNEQFF. The CDR3 region has the DNA TGCGCCAGCAGCCTCGAGGGACTGCGCGGGGTCAATGAGCAGTTCTTC.

The chain is built from TRBV5-4 and TRBJ1-2; TRBD1 might be the D (6 bases). Germline V gene lookup returns CDR1 SGHNT and CDR2 YYREEE (reference sequence). The CDR3 length is 14 residues. V lost 4 bases and J lost 3, with 13 bases in between. For the CDR3, the DNA is TGTGCCAGCAGCCCCTCTCCAGGGGACTATGGCTACACCTTC. Translated, it gives CASSPSPGDYGYTF. Combining the CDR3 with reference TRBV5-4 and TRBJ1-2 gives the whole variable domain ETGVTQSPTHLIKTRGQQVTLRCSSQSGHNTVSWYQQALGQGPQFIFQYYREEENGRGNFPPRFSGLQFPNYSSELNVNALELDDSALYLCASSPSPGDYGYTFGSGTRLTVV.

The chain links TRBV4-3 to TRBJ2-1, with D unresolved. Germline V gene sequence: CDR1 LGHNA, CDR2 YSLEER. The CDR3 sequence is 13 residues long. Trimming shortened V by 3 bases and J by 5 bases, and 8 bases separated the two germline ends. The CDR3 DNA reads as TGCGCCAGCAGCCACCAACTTGACAATGAGCAGTTCTTC. Amino acids: CASSHQLDNEQFF.

This clone was counted many times. This chain uses TRBV4-2 with TRBJ1-6, with D unclear. CDR1 is LGHNA and CDR2 is YNFKEQ in the germline V gene. V lost 0 bases and J lost 5, with 11 bases in between. The CDR3 consists of 16 residues. CDR3 DNA: TGTGCCAGCAGCCAAGATAGAAACAGCAATAATTCACCCCTCCACTTT. Its protein is CASSQDRNSNNSPLHF.

The chain is built from TRBV6-5 and TRBJ1-1; TRBD1 matches 10 bases. V lost 5 bases and J lost 5; bases outside the gene matches: 5. This CDR3 is built from 14 residues. CDR1 and CDR2 from the germline V gene are MNHEY and SVGAGI. The CDR3 bases are TGTGCCAGCAGTCGACAGGGGGCGCGAACTGAAGCTTTCTTT. Protein sequence: CASSRQGARTEAFF.

The CDR3 loop is CASSGEVKTQYF. The CDR3 DNA reads as TGTGCCAGCAGTGGAGAGGTTAAGACCCAGTACTTC. V and J are TRBV2 and TRBJ2-5; D not resolved. The V end was cut by 4 bases, the J end by 6 bases, with 9 bases between. The CDR3 is made up of 12 amino acids. The germline CDR1 and CDR2 sequences are SNHLY and FYNNEI.